A selection of T cell receptor beta chains follows, all from one sample in a study of T-cell memory formation after mild COVID-19. One entry per CDR3 protein, called by TCRdb with MiXCR from the 5' RACE reads. This table holds 550,000 to 600,000 distinct CDR3 sequences, about 22% found once. The sample comprised PBMCs or a T cell subset sorted from them (not recorded which). These receptor sequences come from an adult woman who had mild COVID-19 (a few samples of this study predate the infection). Cell type and time point are not known. Both conserved end residues are part of each CDR3. D genes are given only for firm matches. Expanded clones are given a class, and other clones once, few, many or no size at all.

V gene,clone size,D gene,J gene,CDR3 DNA,CDR3 protein
TRBV7-9,.,.,TRBJ2-5,TGTGCCAGCATCCCCCCTGGTAGGGGGGAAGAAGAGACCCAGTACTTC,CASIPPGRGEEETQYF
TRBV5-6,few,.,TRBJ2-3,TGTGCCAGCAGCCCTGGGGGCCCAAGGCGGGATACGCAGTATTTT,CASSPGGPRRDTQYF
TRBV27,.,TRBD1,TRBJ2-3,TGTGCCAGCAGTTTACAACAGGGGGGACCATATTGGGGTACGCAGTATTTT,CASSLQQGGPYWGTQYF
TRBV6-5,.,.,TRBJ2-7,TGTGCCAGCAGTCTACGACAGTACTACGAGCAGTACTTC,CASSLRQYYEQYF
TRBV7-3,.,.,TRBJ2-2,TGTGCCAGCAGCTTACTGAGTGGGGGGCGTTCAAACGGGGAGCTGTTTTTT,CASSLLSGGRSNGELFF
TRBV20-1,.,TRBD2,TRBJ2-7,TGCAGTGCTAGCCCGGTGATAGCGGGAGACAGGGAGCAGTACTTC,CSASPVIAGDREQYF
TRBV7-3,few,.,TRBJ2-3,TGTGCCAGCAGCTTTAGGTTGGGGAGCACAGATACGCAGTATTTT,CASSFRLGSTDTQYF
TRBV5-4,few,TRBD1,TRBJ1-2,TGTGCCAGCAGTTCTGGCGGGACAGCCAACTATGGCTACACCTTC,CASSSGGTANYGYTF
TRBV7-3,.,TRBD2,TRBJ2-3,TGTGCCAGCAGCTTAACTAGCGGGAGCCGTTATAGCACAGATACGCAGTATTTT,CASSLTSGSRYSTDTQYF
TRBV20-1,few,TRBD1,TRBJ1-2,TGCAGTGCTAGACAACCGGGACAGAAGGAAAACTATGGCTACACCTTC,CSARQPGQKENYGYTF
TRBV6-5,.,.,TRBJ1-2,TGTGCCAGCAGTTACTCCGGACCGAGGGGATTTGGCTACACCTTC,CASSYSGPRGFGYTF
TRBV20-1,.,.,TRBJ2-1,TGCAGTGCTAGAGACGTACTAGCCCACTACAATGAGCAGTTCTTC,CSARDVLAHYNEQFF
TRBV2,.,TRBD2,TRBJ2-3,TGTGCCAGCAGTTGGCCGACTGCGGGAGTTAGGACAGATACGCAGTATTTT,CASSWPTAGVRTDTQYF
TRBV20-1,few,TRBD1,TRBJ1-1,TGCAGTGCTGAGGACGCCCTCGGACAGGGCGACACTGAAGCTTTCTTT,CSAEDALGQGDTEAFF
TRBV10-3,few,.,TRBJ2-5,TGTGCCATCAGTGCGGGGACAATCCAAGAGACCCAGTACTTC,CAISAGTIQETQYF
TRBV3-1,few,TRBD1,TRBJ2-7,TGTGCCAGCGAGGAAGGGACAGGGTCCTACGAGCAGTACTTC,CASEEGTGSYEQYF
TRBV5-5,.,TRBD1,TRBJ1-3,TGTGCCAGCACCCGCGGGACAGACTCTGGAAACACCATATATTTT,CASTRGTDSGNTIYF
TRBV5-1,.,.,TRBJ2-1,TGCGCCAGCAGCTTGGGGGGCGGTAGTGTCAACAATGAGCAGTTCTTC,CASSLGGGSVNNEQFF
TRBV7-9,.,TRBD2,TRBJ2-1,TGTGCCAGCAGCCAGGATCCGGGACTAGCGGGAGTACGTGAGCAGTTCTTC,CASSQDPGLAGVREQFF
TRBV12-3/TRBV12-4,.,.,TRBJ1-2,TGTGCCAGCAGTTCGCGAGAGGGTTTCGACTTAAACTATGGCTACACCTTC,CASSSREGFDLNYGYTF
TRBV6-6,few,.,TRBJ2-3,TGTGCCAGCCGGGAGCCGAGCACAGATACGCAGTATTTT,CASREPSTDTQYF
TRBV20-1,.,.,TRBJ2-1,TGCAGTGCTAGAGCCGGGAGTACGTTCAATGAGCAGTTCTTC,CSARAGSTFNEQFF
TRBV12-3/TRBV12-4,many,TRBD2,TRBJ2-1,TGTGCCAGCAGGACTAGCGGGAACAATGAGCAGTTCTTC,CASRTSGNNEQFF
TRBV19,.,TRBD1,TRBJ2-1,TGTGCCAGTAGTATGTTATCGAACAGGGGGCTGGGTGAGCAGTTCTTC,CASSMLSNRGLGEQFF
TRBV5-1,few,TRBD1,TRBJ1-1,TGCGCCAGCAGCTTGGCCAGACAGGGTGGCACTGAAGCTTTCTTT,CASSLARQGGTEAFF
TRBV5-1,few,.,TRBJ2-2,TGCGCCAGCAGCTTGGATGTGGGAATCGGGGAGCTGTTTTTT,CASSLDVGIGELFF
TRBV29-1,few,TRBD1,TRBJ1-1,TGCAGCGTTGGCCAGGGACAGGGGCCCACTGAAGCTTTCTTT,CSVGQGQGPTEAFF
TRBV6-5,.,.,TRBJ1-5,TGTGCCAGCAGTTACCGGGGGAATAGCAATCAGCCCCAGCATTTT,CASSYRGNSNQPQHF
TRBV16,few,.,TRBJ2-3,TGTGCCAGCAAAGAGGGAGGCACAGATACGCAGTATTTT,CASKEGGTDTQYF
TRBV7-2,few,TRBD2,TRBJ2-1,TGTGCCAGCAGCCACGGGACGGGAGGCTACAATGAGCAGTTCTTC,CASSHGTGGYNEQFF
TRBV6-1,few,.,TRBJ2-3,TGTGCCAGCAGTGAAGCGGCGGCTAGCACAGATACGCAGTATTTT,CASSEAAASTDTQYF
TRBV5-1,.,.,TRBJ2-5,TGCGCCAGCAGCTATTTGCCACAAACCCGGCAAGAGACCCAGTACTTC,CASSYLPQTRQETQYF
TRBV13,few,.,TRBJ2-1,TGTGCCAGCGGGGTGTCTGAGCAGTTCTTC,CASGVSEQFF
TRBV19,few,.,TRBJ1-4,TGTGCCAGTAGTCCGGGTTGGTCCGCAACTAATGAAAAACTGTTTTTT,CASSPGWSATNEKLFF
TRBV4-2,.,.,TRBJ2-1,TGTGCCAGCAGCTTTGGGCGGAAGGATGAGCAGTTCTTC,CASSFGRKDEQFF